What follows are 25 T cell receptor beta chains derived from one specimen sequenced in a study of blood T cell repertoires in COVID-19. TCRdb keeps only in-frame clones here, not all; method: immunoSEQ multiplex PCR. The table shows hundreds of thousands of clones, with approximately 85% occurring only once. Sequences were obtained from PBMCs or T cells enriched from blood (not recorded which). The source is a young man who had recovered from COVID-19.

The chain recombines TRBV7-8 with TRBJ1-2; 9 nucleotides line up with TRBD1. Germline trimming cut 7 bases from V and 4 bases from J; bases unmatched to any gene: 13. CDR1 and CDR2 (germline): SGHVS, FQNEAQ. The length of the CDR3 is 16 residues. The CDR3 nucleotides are TGTGCCAGCACCATGTACCGAACAGGGGGCGGCTATGGCTACACCTTC. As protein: CASTMYRTGGGYGYTF.

As DNA, the CDR3 is TGCAGCGTGGGAGCCGGGACAGGGGCCTACGAGCAGTACTTC. Protein: CSVGAGTGAYEQYF. V usage is TRBV29-1 and J usage is TRBJ2-7, with TRBD1 matching 10 bases. The length of the CDR3 is 14 residues. The V and J ends lost 6 bases and 2 bases, in that order; junction bases with no gene match: 7. The V gene's germline CDR1 is SQVTM and CDR2 ANQGSEA.

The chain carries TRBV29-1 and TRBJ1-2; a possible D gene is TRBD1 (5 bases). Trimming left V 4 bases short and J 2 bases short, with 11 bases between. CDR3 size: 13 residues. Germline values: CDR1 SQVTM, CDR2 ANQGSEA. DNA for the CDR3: TGCAGCGTTGTGGGGGGTCCGAACTATGGCTACACCTTC. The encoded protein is CSVVGGPNYGYTF.

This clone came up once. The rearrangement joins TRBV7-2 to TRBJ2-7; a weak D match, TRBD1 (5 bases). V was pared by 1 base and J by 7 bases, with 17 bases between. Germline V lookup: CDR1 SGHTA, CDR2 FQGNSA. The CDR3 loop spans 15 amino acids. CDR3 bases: TGTGCCAGCAGCTTAGACCCAGGGATCATGGGTGAGCAGTACTTC. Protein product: CASSLDPGIMGEQYF.

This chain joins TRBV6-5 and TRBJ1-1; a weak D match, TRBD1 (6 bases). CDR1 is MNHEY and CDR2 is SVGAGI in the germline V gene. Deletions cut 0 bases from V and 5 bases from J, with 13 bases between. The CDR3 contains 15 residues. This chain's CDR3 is CASSYSNRAATEAFF. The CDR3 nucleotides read TGTGCCAGCAGTTACTCGAACAGGGCAGCTACTGAAGCTTTCTTT.

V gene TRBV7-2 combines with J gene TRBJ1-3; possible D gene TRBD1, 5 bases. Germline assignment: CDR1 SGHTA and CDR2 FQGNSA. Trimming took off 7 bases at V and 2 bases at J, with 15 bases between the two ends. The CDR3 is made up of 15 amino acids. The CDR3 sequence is CASTPGLGAGNTIYF. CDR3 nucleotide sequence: TGTGCCAGCACCCCGGGCTTAGGGGCTGGAAACACCATATATTTT. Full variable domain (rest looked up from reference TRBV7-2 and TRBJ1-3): GAGVSQSPSNKVTEKGKDVELRCDPISGHTALYWYRQSLGQGLEFLIYFQGNSAPDKSGLPSDRFSAERTGGSVSTLTIQRTQQEDSAVYLCASTPGLGAGNTIYFGEGSWLTVV.

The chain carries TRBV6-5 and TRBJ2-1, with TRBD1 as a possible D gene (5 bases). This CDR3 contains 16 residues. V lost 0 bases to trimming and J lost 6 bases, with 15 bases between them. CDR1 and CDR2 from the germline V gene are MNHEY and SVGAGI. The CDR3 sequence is CASSYSGQGISNEQFF. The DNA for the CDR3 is TGTGCCAGCAGTTACTCGGGGCAGGGCATAAGCAATGAGCAGTTCTTC.

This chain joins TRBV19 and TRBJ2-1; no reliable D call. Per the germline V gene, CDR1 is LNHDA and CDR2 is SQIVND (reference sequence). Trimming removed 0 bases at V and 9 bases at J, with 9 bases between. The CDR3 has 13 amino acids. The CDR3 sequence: CASSIEVETEQFF. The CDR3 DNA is TGTGCCAGTAGTATAGAGGTGGAGACTGAGCAGTTCTTC. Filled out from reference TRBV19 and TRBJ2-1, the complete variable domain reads DGGITQSPKYLFRKEGQNVTLSCEQNLNHDAMYWYRQDPGQGLRLIYYSQIVNDFQKGDIAEGYSVSREKKESFPLTVTSAQKNPTAFYLCASSIEVETEQFFGPGTRLTVL.

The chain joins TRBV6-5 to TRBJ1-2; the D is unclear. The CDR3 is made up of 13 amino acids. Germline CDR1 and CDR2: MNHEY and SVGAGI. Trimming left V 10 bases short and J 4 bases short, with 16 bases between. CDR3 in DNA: TGTGCCACATTAGGAGTAGGTGGCTATGGCTACACCTTC. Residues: CATLGVGGYGYTF.

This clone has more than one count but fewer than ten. DNA for the CDR3: TGTGCCAGTAGTATCGGGCGGGCCTTAAATTGGAACACTGAAGCTTTCTTT. Amino acids: CASSIGRALNWNTEAFF. V and J are TRBV19 and TRBJ1-1; D gene unclear. From germline, CDR1 is LNHDA and CDR2 SQIVND (reference sequence). The CDR3 is 17 residues long. Trimming pared 3 bases from V and 1 base from J, leaving 18 bases between.

The CDR3 protein is CASSVRRGGETQYF. The CDR3, as DNA: TGTGCCAGCAGCGTACGGAGGGGTGGGGAGACCCAGTACTTC. The chain recombines TRBV9 with TRBJ2-5; a possible D gene is TRBD2 (6 bases). The CDR3 spans 14 residues. V was cut by 1 base and J by 5 bases, with 12 bases left in between. Germline values: CDR1 SGDLS, CDR2 YYNGEE.

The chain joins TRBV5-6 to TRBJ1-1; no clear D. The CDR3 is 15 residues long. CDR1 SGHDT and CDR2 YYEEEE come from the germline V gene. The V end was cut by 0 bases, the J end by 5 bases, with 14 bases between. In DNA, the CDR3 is TGTGCCAGCAGCTTGGGCGTCGGGGTCGGAACTGAAGCTTTCTTT. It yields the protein CASSLGVGVGTEAFF. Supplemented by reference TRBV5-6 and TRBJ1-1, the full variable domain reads DAGVTQSPTHLIKTRGQQVTLRCSPKSGHDTVSWYQQALGQGPQFIFQYYEEEERQRGNFPDRFSGHQFPNYSSELNVNALLLGDSALYLCASSLGVGVGTEAFFGQGTRLTVV.

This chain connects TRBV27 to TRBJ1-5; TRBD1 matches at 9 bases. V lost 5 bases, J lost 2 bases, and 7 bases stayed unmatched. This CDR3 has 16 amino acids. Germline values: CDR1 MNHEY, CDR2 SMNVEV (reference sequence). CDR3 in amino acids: CASSRTGVLGNQPQHF. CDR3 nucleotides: TGTGCCAGCAGTCGGACAGGGGTGTTAGGCAATCAGCCCCAGCATTTT.

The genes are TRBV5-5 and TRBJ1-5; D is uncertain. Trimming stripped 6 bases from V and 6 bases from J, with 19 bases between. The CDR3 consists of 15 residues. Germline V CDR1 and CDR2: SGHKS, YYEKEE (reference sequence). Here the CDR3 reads CASTLDGTRGQPQHF. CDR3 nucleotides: TGTGCCAGCACCCTCGACGGTACCCGAGGTCAGCCCCAGCATTTT.

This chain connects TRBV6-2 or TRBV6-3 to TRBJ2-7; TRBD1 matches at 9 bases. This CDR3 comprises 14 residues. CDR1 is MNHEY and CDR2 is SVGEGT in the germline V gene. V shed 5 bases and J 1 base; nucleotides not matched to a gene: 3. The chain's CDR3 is CASSPDRGSYEQYF. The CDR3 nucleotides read TGTGCCAGCAGTCCCGACAGGGGGTCCTACGAGCAGTACTTC.

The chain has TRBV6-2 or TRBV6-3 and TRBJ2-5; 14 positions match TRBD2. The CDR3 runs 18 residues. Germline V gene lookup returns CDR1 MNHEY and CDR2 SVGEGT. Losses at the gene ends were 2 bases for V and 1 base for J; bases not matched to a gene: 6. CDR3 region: CASSYPWTSGGFQETQYF. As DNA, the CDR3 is TGTGCCAGCAGTTACCCCTGGACTAGCGGGGGGTTCCAAGAGACCCAGTACTTC.

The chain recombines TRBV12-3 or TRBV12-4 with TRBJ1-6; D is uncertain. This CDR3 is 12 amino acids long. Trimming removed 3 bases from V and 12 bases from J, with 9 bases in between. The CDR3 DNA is TGTGCCAGCAGTTTGGGGAGCGGACCCCTCCACTTT. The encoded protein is CASSLGSGPLHF.

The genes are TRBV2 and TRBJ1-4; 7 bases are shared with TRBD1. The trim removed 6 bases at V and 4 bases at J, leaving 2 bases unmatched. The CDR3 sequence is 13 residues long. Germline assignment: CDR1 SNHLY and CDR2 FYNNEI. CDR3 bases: TGTGCCAGCAGCGGGACAGTTAATGAAAAACTGTTTTTT. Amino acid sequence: CASSGTVNEKLFF.

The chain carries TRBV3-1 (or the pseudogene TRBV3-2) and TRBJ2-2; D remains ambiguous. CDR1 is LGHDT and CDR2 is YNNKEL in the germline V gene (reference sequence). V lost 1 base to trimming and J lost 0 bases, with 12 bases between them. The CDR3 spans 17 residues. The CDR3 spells CASSQARWAANTGELFF. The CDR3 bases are TGTGCCAGCAGCCAAGCTCGGTGGGCCGCGAACACCGGGGAGCTGTTTTTT.

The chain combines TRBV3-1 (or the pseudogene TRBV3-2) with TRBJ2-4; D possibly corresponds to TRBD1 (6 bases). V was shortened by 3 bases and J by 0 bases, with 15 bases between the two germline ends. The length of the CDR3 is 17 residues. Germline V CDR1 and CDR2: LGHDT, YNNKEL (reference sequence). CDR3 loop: CASSHPGQSIAKNIQYF. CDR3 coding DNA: TGTGCCAGCAGCCACCCAGGACAGTCGATAGCCAAAAACATTCAGTACTTC.

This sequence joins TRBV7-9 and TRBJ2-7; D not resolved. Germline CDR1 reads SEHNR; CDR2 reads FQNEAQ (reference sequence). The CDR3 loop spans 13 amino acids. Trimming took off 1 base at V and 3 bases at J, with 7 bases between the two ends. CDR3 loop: CASSLEPIYEQYF. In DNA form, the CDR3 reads TGTGCCAGCAGCTTAGAACCTATCTACGAGCAGTACTTC. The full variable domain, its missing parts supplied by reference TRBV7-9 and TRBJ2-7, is DTGVSQNPRHKITKRGQNVTFRCDPISEHNRLYWYRQTLGQGPEFLTYFQNEAQLEKSRLLSDRFSAERPKGSFSTLEIQRTEQGDSAMYLCASSLEPIYEQYFGPGTRLTVT.

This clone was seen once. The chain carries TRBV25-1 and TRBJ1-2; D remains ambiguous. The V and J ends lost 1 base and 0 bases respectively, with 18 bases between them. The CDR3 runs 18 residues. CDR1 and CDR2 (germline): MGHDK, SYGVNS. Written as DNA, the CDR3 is TGTGCCAGCAGTGAATCCTTGGGCCGTCGGTCGCCTAACTATGGCTACACCTTC. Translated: CASSESLGRRSPNYGYTF.

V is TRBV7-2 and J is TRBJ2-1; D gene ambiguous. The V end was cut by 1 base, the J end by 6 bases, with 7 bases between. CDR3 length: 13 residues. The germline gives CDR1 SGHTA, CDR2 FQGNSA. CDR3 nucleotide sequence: TGTGCCAGCAGCTTAGACTTACTCAATGAGCAGTTCTTC. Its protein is CASSLDLLNEQFF.

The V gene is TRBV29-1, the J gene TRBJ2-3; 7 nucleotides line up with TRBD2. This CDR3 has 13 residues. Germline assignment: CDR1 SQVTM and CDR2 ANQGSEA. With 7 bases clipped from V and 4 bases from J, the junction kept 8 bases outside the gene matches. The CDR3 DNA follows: TGCAGCGGGGGGAGGGTACCCCCAGATACGCAGTATTTT. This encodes CSGGRVPPDTQYF.

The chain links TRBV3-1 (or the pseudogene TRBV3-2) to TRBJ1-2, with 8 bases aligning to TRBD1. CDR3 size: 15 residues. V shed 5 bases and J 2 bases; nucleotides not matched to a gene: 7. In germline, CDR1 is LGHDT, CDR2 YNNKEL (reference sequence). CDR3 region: CASSRTGGRNYGYTF. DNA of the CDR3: TGTGCCAGCAGCAGAACAGGGGGAAGGAACTATGGCTACACCTTC.